This entry is about one T cell receptor beta chain. Its antigen is currently not known. The record has no base qualities; no much larger clone is one base away. The sample's time point label is to be understood as: before hematopoietic stem cell transplant. PRAID was a condition in which autoinflammation came alongside prominent immunodeficiency. T-cell subsets (conventional T cells, CD8+ T cells, regulatory T cells, T follicular helper cells) were sorted before TRB sequencing. This record comes from a study of stem cell transplantation in POMP-related autoinflammatory disease (dated by TCRdb to about 2021). About the study as a whole: According to the study's hypothesis, the TRB repertoire gets skewed because defective thymoproteasomes impair MHC class I-dependent CD8+ T-cell differentiation and positive selection. Before transplant, patients showed CD4+ naive T-cell skewing, low CD8+ T-cell proportions, and reduced T-cell cytokine secretion. The effect of POMP deficiency on T-cell receptor beta repertoire diversity and CDR3 characteristics was assessed using high-throughput TRB sequencing. The research as a whole found: In PRAID patients, the trend toward increased clonality and lower diversity reached statistical significance only for regulatory T cells. PRAID patients trended toward lower TRB diversity and higher clonality across all analyzed T-cell subsets. The number of unique TRB V-J gene pairings in PRAID patients was restricted.

Libraries were prepared through the immunoSEQ multiplex PCR assay. The published analysis was carried out like this. Repertoire diversity was quantified with Shannon entropy, accounting for clonal size distribution. The Gini-Simpson index (Simpson_1-D) served as the measure of how unequally clonotypes were distributed. Entries here come from immuneACCESS through TCRdb and include only in-frame sequences with V and J called. Some clones fail to appear in such tables; in the studies checked, an unresolved V gene covers under half of the shortfall, and the cause of the remainder is unknown. That table furnishes V, J and clone size, whereas the DNA furnished D and trimming. This sample is represented by 8,600 or so clones; approximately 90% of them were singletons. The ten largest clones capture about 2.9% of the sample. Germline trimming amounts to 0 bases on V and 4 bases on J, with 7 as the count of junction bases outside the gene matches. CDR1 and CDR2 (SGDLS, YYNGEE) derive from the germline V gene. Including cysteine and phenylalanine, the CDR3 has 17 amino acids. The sequence is cut down to CDR3 DNA, 51 bases in frame from base 1.

Recombination linked TRBV9 to TRBJ2-2; a stretch of 9 junction bases matches TRBD1. This material consisted of CD8+ T cells from PBMCs, taken before stem cell transplantation. This clonotype was obtained from a human donor with POMP-related autoinflammation and immune dysregulation (PRAID). For the CDR3, the sequence is CASSVEGTGRGTGELFF. In nucleotides, the sequence is TGTGCCAGCAGCGTAGAAGGGACAGGGAGGGGCACCGGGGAGCTGTTTTTT.